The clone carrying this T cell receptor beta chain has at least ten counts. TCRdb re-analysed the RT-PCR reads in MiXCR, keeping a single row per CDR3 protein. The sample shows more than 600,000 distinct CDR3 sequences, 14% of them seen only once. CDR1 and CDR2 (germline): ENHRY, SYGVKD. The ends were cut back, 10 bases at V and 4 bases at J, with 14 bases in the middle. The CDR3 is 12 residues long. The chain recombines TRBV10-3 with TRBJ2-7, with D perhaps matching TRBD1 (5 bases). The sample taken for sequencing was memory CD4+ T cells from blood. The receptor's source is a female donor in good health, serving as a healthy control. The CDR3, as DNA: TGTGCCACCAGCGACAGTCAATACGAGCAGTACTTC. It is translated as CATSDSQYEQYF.